The rows below give T cell receptor beta chains drawn from one sample of a study of regulatory T cells in long-lasting Graves disease. TCRdb reanalysed the multiplex PCR reads using MiXCR and keeps one entry per CDR3 protein. The table records around 250,000 distinct CDR3 sequences, 18% of them present only once. The same data also went into a second study, on T cells in Graves' hyperthyroidism and ophthalmopathy.

Here the sequenced sample was peripheral blood mononuclear cells (PBMCs), taken at new diagnosis, from a patient treated with antithyroid drugs. These receptors were obtained from a young woman with Graves disease. The CDR3 runs from the conserved cysteine through the conserved F or W. D genes are given only for firm matches. A clone size is listed for some rows: how often the clone was seen (once, few, many), or a class if it is expanded.

TRBV7-2	TRBJ1-2	many	TRBD1	CASSRGQGNYGYTF	TGTGCCAGCAGCCGAGGACAGGGGAACTATGGCTACACCTTC
TRBV6-1	TRBJ2-7	.	TRBD1	CASSGDRAPYEQYF	TGTGCCAGCAGTGGGGACAGGGCCCCCTACGAGCAGTACTTC
TRBV9	TRBJ2-2	once	.	CASSTGSVAAPGELFF	TGTGCCAGCAGCACTGGCAGCGTCGCAGCCCCCGGGGAGCTGTTTTTT
TRBV7-9	TRBJ1-4	few	.	CASSLQGKISEKLFF	TGTGCCAGCAGCTTACAGGGTAAAATTTCTGAAAAACTGTTTTTT
TRBV11-2	TRBJ2-7	.	TRBD1	CASSLYSTGDYEQYF	TGTGCCAGCAGCTTATACTCGACAGGGGACTACGAGCAGTACTTC
TRBV18	TRBJ2-1	many	.	CASSGQRNEQFF	TGTGCCAGCTCAGGACAGCGCAATGAGCAGTTCTTC
TRBV28	TRBJ2-2	many	TRBD1	CASRGTVRTGELFF	TGTGCCAGCAGAGGGACAGTCAGAACCGGGGAGCTGTTTTTT
TRBV6-2/TRBV6-3	TRBJ2-4	.	.	CASSEGEAKNIQYF	TGTGCCAGCAGTGAAGGCGAAGCCAAAAACATTCAGTACTTC
TRBV7-7	TRBJ2-5	few	.	CASSPGGNQETQYF	TGTGCTAGCAGCCCCGGTGGGAACCAAGAGACCCAGTACTTC
TRBV20-1	TRBJ1-1	many	TRBD1	CSARRITSGGAGTEAFF	TGCAGTGCTAGGAGGATTACGTCAGGGGGCGCGGGGACTGAAGCTTTCTTT
TRBV10-3	TRBJ1-1	many	TRBD1	CAISESVLQGRGTEAFF	TGTGCCATCAGTGAGTCGGTCCTACAGGGGAGGGGCACTGAAGCTTTCTTT
TRBV7-2	TRBJ2-1	many	.	CASTRRVGGPYNEQFF	TGTGCCAGCACCCGGCGAGTGGGGGGGCCCTACAATGAGCAGTTCTTC
TRBV5-1	TRBJ2-1	many	.	CASSLALAANNEQFF	TGCGCCAGCAGCTTGGCACTAGCCGCCAACAATGAGCAGTTCTTC
TRBV2	TRBJ1-5	many	.	CASSEGAGAFNQPQHF	TGTGCCAGCAGTGAAGGGGCAGGGGCGTTCAATCAGCCCCAGCATTTT
TRBV9	TRBJ2-1	few	.	CASSVDLAGGHEQFF	TGTGCCAGCAGCGTAGATCTGGCAGGGGGGCATGAGCAGTTCTTC
TRBV7-2	TRBJ2-5	many	.	CASSLVVDTKTQYF	TGTGCCAGCAGCTTAGTGGTCGACACGAAGACCCAGTACTTC
TRBV12-3/TRBV12-4	TRBJ1-4	.	TRBD1	CASTPRGDEKLFF	TGTGCCAGCACCCCCAGGGGGGATGAAAAACTGTTTTTT
TRBV12-3/TRBV12-4	TRBJ1-2	many	.	CASSYRQIYGYTF	TGTGCCAGCAGTTACCGACAGATCTATGGCTACACCTTC
TRBV5-1	TRBJ2-1	few	TRBD2	CASSTPGTSSYNEQFF	TGTGCCAGCAGCACCCCCGGGACTAGCTCCTACAATGAGCAGTTCTTC
TRBV5-4	TRBJ1-1	many	.	CASNQGNTEAFF	TGCGCCAGCAACCAGGGGAACACTGAAGCTTTCTTT
TRBV20-1	TRBJ2-2	many	TRBD2	CSARDGGGDTGELFF	TGCAGTGCTAGAGATGGTGGGGGGGACACCGGGGAGCTGTTTTTT
TRBV3-1	TRBJ2-5	many	TRBD2	CASSQGIAGGQETQYF	TGTGCCAGCAGCCAAGGAATAGCGGGGGGCCAAGAGACCCAGTACTTC
TRBV29-1	TRBJ2-7	many	TRBD1	CSVLGQGAREQYF	TGCAGCGTTTTAGGACAGGGGGCGCGCGAGCAGTACTTC
TRBV29-1	TRBJ1-1	many	.	CSVPGPRNTEAFF	TGCAGCGTTCCGGGACCGCGGAACACTGAAGCTTTCTTT
TRBV20-1	TRBJ2-7	many	TRBD1	CSAPVSGQGAGYEQYF	TGCAGTGCGCCCGTGTCAGGACAGGGGGCGGGCTACGAGCAGTACTTC
TRBV7-2	TRBJ1-2	many	TRBD1	CASRTRPPQGVNYGYTF	TGTGCCAGCAGGACCAGGCCCCCACAGGGGGTGAACTATGGCTACACCTTC